Listed here are 2 T cell receptor beta chains from one sample, sequenced in a study of response to subunit inactivated influenza vaccine. TCRdb reprocessed the RT-PCR reads with MiXCR, giving one entry per CDR3 protein. The table includes 250,000 to 350,000 distinct CDR3 sequences, 20% to 25% detected once. The material sequenced was PBMCs from blood, taken less than 22 months after vaccination. The receptors derive from a man between 50 and 70 years old who received an inactivated influenza vaccine.

The table lists this clonotype with many counts. J is TRBJ2-1 and V is TRBV28, with 7 bases that match TRBD2. J lost 4 bases, V lost 10 bases, and 4 bases had no gene match. This CDR3 has 12 amino acids. CDR1 is MDHEN, CDR2 SYDVKM, per germline. The CDR3 loop is CATGTTYNEQFF. DNA for the CDR3: TGTGCCACCGGGACTACTTACAATGAGCAGTTCTTC.

This clonotype was recorded a few times. This chain links TRBV25-1 with TRBJ2-7; D not resolved. Trimming pared 6 bases from V and 4 bases from J, leaving 10 bases between. This CDR3 comprises 12 residues. Germline V gene data show CDR1 as MGHDK and CDR2 as SYGVNS. CDR3 DNA: TGTGCCAGCAGGAGAGACCAATACGAGCAGTACTTC. Encoded protein: CASRRDQYEQYF.